These T cell receptor beta chains were read from a single sample in a study of identical twins. TCRdb reprocessed the 5' RACE reads via MiXCR and lists one record per CDR3 protein. The sample records some 790,000 distinct CDR3 sequences, 15% to 20% being singletons. In addition, the sample was reused for a study of T cells expressing NK-cell markers.

Material: PBMCs. The receptors stem from a woman aged 18-30 years in good health. The CDR3 runs from the conserved cysteine through the conserved F or W. A D gene is named only where the DNA matches it firmly. Where a row states a size, it is once, few, many or the class of an expanded clone; other rows omit it.

j_gene: TRBJ2-1; v_gene: TRBV18; abundance: few; d_gene: NA; CDR3nt: TGTGCCAGCTCACCACACAGGGATAATGAGCAGTTCTTC; CDR3aa: CASSPHRDNEQFF
j_gene: TRBJ2-2; v_gene: TRBV6-2/TRBV6-3; abundance: NA; d_gene: TRBD1; CDR3nt: TGTGCCAGCAAGGGGGCCGTTACACCCGGGGAGCTGTTTTTT; CDR3aa: CASKGAVTPGELFF
j_gene: TRBJ2-7; v_gene: TRBV29-1; abundance: NA; d_gene: NA; CDR3nt: TGCAGCGGAAACAGGGGAAACGGAGGGGAGCAGTACTTC; CDR3aa: CSGNRGNGGEQYF
j_gene: TRBJ2-1; v_gene: TRBV29-1; abundance: few; d_gene: TRBD1; CDR3nt: TGCAGCGTTGAAGCCGAGGGGGCTTTGGATGAGCAGTTCTTC; CDR3aa: CSVEAEGALDEQFF
j_gene: TRBJ2-2; v_gene: TRBV4-3; abundance: few; d_gene: NA; CDR3nt: TGCGCCAGCAGCCAAGATCTCGGAGGGACCGGGGAGCTGTTTTTT; CDR3aa: CASSQDLGGTGELFF
j_gene: TRBJ2-4; v_gene: TRBV20-1; abundance: NA; d_gene: NA; CDR3nt: TGCAGTGCTAGGAATGGGGGCAGCCTCAAAAACATTCAGTACTTC; CDR3aa: CSARNGGSLKNIQYF
j_gene: TRBJ1-6; v_gene: TRBV7-2; abundance: NA; d_gene: NA; CDR3nt: TGTGCCAGCAGCGAACGACAGGTCCCATCACCCCTCCACTTT; CDR3aa: CASSERQVPSPLHF
j_gene: TRBJ1-2; v_gene: TRBV6-5; abundance: NA; d_gene: NA; CDR3nt: TGTGCCAGCAGTACGCAGGCGGGCGGCTACACCTTC; CDR3aa: CASSTQAGGYTF
j_gene: TRBJ2-7; v_gene: TRBV5-5; abundance: few; d_gene: NA; CDR3nt: TGTGCCAGCAGCTTGGAGGCTTCCCCCTACGAGCAGTACTTC; CDR3aa: CASSLEASPYEQYF
j_gene: TRBJ1-1; v_gene: TRBV18; abundance: NA; d_gene: TRBD1; CDR3nt: TGTGCCAGCTCACCATACGGGACAGGTTCGAACACTGAAGCTTTCTTT; CDR3aa: CASSPYGTGSNTEAFF
j_gene: TRBJ2-1; v_gene: TRBV10-2; abundance: NA; d_gene: TRBD2; CDR3nt: TGCGCCAGCAGGACTAGCGGGGGGGCGAGTTTGTCGGGGTTCTTC; CDR3aa: CASRTSGGASLSGFF
j_gene: TRBJ2-1; v_gene: TRBV20-1; abundance: few; d_gene: NA; CDR3nt: TGCAGTCAAAGGACCCCCTCGGGTAATGAGCAGTTCTTC; CDR3aa: CSQRTPSGNEQFF
j_gene: TRBJ2-5; v_gene: TRBV10-3; abundance: NA; d_gene: NA; CDR3nt: TGTGCCATCAGTGTAGAGACTGAGAGCTCGGAGACCCAGTACTTC; CDR3aa: CAISVETESSETQYF
j_gene: TRBJ1-2; v_gene: TRBV7-9; abundance: few; d_gene: NA; CDR3nt: TGTGCCAGCAGCGAAAGACCGGTGGGGTATGGCTACACCTTC; CDR3aa: CASSERPVGYGYTF
j_gene: TRBJ1-2; v_gene: TRBV10-3; abundance: few; d_gene: NA; CDR3nt: TGTGCCATCAGTGCGGGCGGCGGTAACTATGGCTACACCTTC; CDR3aa: CAISAGGGNYGYTF
j_gene: TRBJ2-2; v_gene: TRBV5-1; abundance: NA; d_gene: TRBD2; CDR3nt: TGCGCCAGCAGCTTTAGCGGGGGGCCTAACACCGGGGAGCTGTTTTTT; CDR3aa: CASSFSGGPNTGELFF
j_gene: TRBJ2-1; v_gene: TRBV7-2; abundance: many; d_gene: NA; CDR3nt: TGTGCCAGCAGCTTGAGGTTAGGCCCGAGCTCCTACAATGAGCAGTTCTTC; CDR3aa: CASSLRLGPSSYNEQFF
j_gene: TRBJ2-1; v_gene: TRBV20-1; abundance: few; d_gene: TRBD2; CDR3nt: TGCAGTGCTGGGACTAGCGGGAGGGTTAGGAATGAGCAGTTCTTC; CDR3aa: CSAGTSGRVRNEQFF
j_gene: TRBJ2-7; v_gene: TRBV10-3; abundance: NA; d_gene: NA; CDR3nt: TGTGCCATCAGTGTAAACATGGTCGGGGTGTCAGGGGAGCAGTACTTC; CDR3aa: CAISVNMVGVSGEQYF
j_gene: TRBJ2-1; v_gene: TRBV20-1; abundance: few; d_gene: NA; CDR3nt: TGCAGTGCTAGAGTTAGGGGGAGCTCCTACAATGAGCAGTTCTTC; CDR3aa: CSARVRGSSYNEQFF
j_gene: TRBJ2-4; v_gene: TRBV5-1; abundance: NA; d_gene: NA; CDR3nt: TGCGCCAGCAGCTTGGGGAGTTCGGGCCTAGACATTCAGTACTTC; CDR3aa: CASSLGSSGLDIQYF
j_gene: TRBJ2-1; v_gene: TRBV20-1; abundance: few; d_gene: NA; CDR3nt: TGCAGTGCTAGAGAGGCCGCAACTAGAGACAATGAGCAGTTCTTC; CDR3aa: CSAREAATRDNEQFF
j_gene: TRBJ2-5; v_gene: TRBV7-9; abundance: NA; d_gene: NA; CDR3nt: TGTGCCAGCAGCTCCCCTCGGGGACTCGCGTACGAAGAGACCCAGTACTTC; CDR3aa: CASSSPRGLAYEETQYF
j_gene: TRBJ1-1; v_gene: TRBV29-1; abundance: NA; d_gene: NA; CDR3nt: TGCAGCGTCCTCCAGGCTTGGAACACTGAAGCTTTCTTT; CDR3aa: CSVLQAWNTEAFF
j_gene: TRBJ2-3; v_gene: TRBV29-1; abundance: NA; d_gene: NA; CDR3nt: TGCAGCGTTGAGGGGGGCCCGGATGGCACAGATACGCAGTATTTT; CDR3aa: CSVEGGPDGTDTQYF
j_gene: TRBJ2-5; v_gene: TRBV5-1; abundance: few; d_gene: NA; CDR3nt: TGCGCCAGCAGCTTGGGACCTGCAGGGTGGCAGGAGACCCAGTACTTC; CDR3aa: CASSLGPAGWQETQYF
j_gene: TRBJ2-3; v_gene: TRBV5-1; abundance: NA; d_gene: NA; CDR3nt: TGCGCCAGCAGCTTTACGCCCAGACAAGTTGATACAGATACGCAGTATTTT; CDR3aa: CASSFTPRQVDTDTQYF
j_gene: TRBJ2-2; v_gene: TRBV7-6; abundance: few; d_gene: NA; CDR3nt: TGTGCCAGCAGCCGTCAGCGGGACACCGGGGAGCTGTTTTTT; CDR3aa: CASSRQRDTGELFF
j_gene: TRBJ2-1; v_gene: TRBV7-6; abundance: NA; d_gene: NA; CDR3nt: TGTGCCAGCAGCTTAGATCGGCAGGCCCTATCCCATGAGCAGTTCTTC; CDR3aa: CASSLDRQALSHEQFF
j_gene: TRBJ2-3; v_gene: TRBV5-1; abundance: few; d_gene: NA; CDR3nt: TGCGCCAGCAGAGTAGAGGCCAGCACAGATACGCAGTATTTT; CDR3aa: CASRVEASTDTQYF
j_gene: TRBJ2-1; v_gene: TRBV9; abundance: NA; d_gene: TRBD2; CDR3nt: TGTGCCAGCAGCGTAGCTCGGGGCGGGGGGGGCAATGAGCAGTTCTTC; CDR3aa: CASSVARGGGGNEQFF
j_gene: TRBJ1-1; v_gene: TRBV9; abundance: NA; d_gene: NA; CDR3nt: TGTGCCAGCAGCGTAGAATCGGGGGCAACTGAAGCTTTCTTT; CDR3aa: CASSVESGATEAFF
j_gene: TRBJ2-5; v_gene: TRBV29-1; abundance: NA; d_gene: NA; CDR3nt: TGCAGCGTTCGGCAGCCGCCCCCCGGAGAGACCCAGTACTTC; CDR3aa: CSVRQPPPGETQYF
j_gene: TRBJ2-1; v_gene: TRBV14; abundance: NA; d_gene: NA; CDR3nt: TGTGCCAGCAGCCGCATCGGGATGTCCTACAATGAGCAGTTCTTC; CDR3aa: CASSRIGMSYNEQFF
j_gene: TRBJ2-1; v_gene: TRBV12-3/TRBV12-4; abundance: NA; d_gene: TRBD2; CDR3nt: TGTGCCAGCATCGACGGGAGGGCCCACAATGAGCAGTTCTTC; CDR3aa: CASIDGRAHNEQFF
j_gene: TRBJ1-1; v_gene: TRBV10-3; abundance: NA; d_gene: NA; CDR3nt: TGTGCCATCAGGGGGGGCCACCGGGACACTGAAGCTTTCTTT; CDR3aa: CAIRGGHRDTEAFF
j_gene: TRBJ1-1; v_gene: TRBV10-1; abundance: NA; d_gene: NA; CDR3nt: TGCGCCAGCAGTGAGTCGACTTGGACTGAAGCTTTCTTT; CDR3aa: CASSESTWTEAFF
j_gene: TRBJ2-5; v_gene: TRBV6-1; abundance: NA; d_gene: NA; CDR3nt: TGTGCCAGCAGCCGTAGCAGTGGAGCGAAAGGGACCCAGTACTTC; CDR3aa: CASSRSSGAKGTQYF
j_gene: TRBJ1-4; v_gene: TRBV5-1; abundance: few; d_gene: TRBD1; CDR3nt: TGCGCCAGCAGCTTGGGGACAGGGTACGCTAATGAAAAACTGTTTTTT; CDR3aa: CASSLGTGYANEKLFF
j_gene: TRBJ1-1; v_gene: TRBV29-1; abundance: few; d_gene: TRBD1; CDR3nt: TGCGGGGGGGGACAGCTGAACACTGAAGCTTTCTTT; CDR3aa: CGGGQLNTEAFF
j_gene: TRBJ2-1; v_gene: TRBV30; abundance: NA; d_gene: NA; CDR3nt: TGTGCCTGGAGCAACGGGGTAGCAGTACACAATGAGCAGTTCTTC; CDR3aa: CAWSNGVAVHNEQFF
j_gene: TRBJ1-1; v_gene: TRBV5-1; abundance: few; d_gene: TRBD1; CDR3nt: TGCGCCAGCAGCTCAAACCCACAGGGGACTGAAGCTTTCTTT; CDR3aa: CASSSNPQGTEAFF
j_gene: TRBJ2-5; v_gene: TRBV7-8; abundance: many; d_gene: NA; CDR3nt: TGTGCCAGCAGCCATTTCCACGGGACTCAAGAGACCCAGTACTTC; CDR3aa: CASSHFHGTQETQYF
j_gene: TRBJ2-5; v_gene: TRBV5-5; abundance: few; d_gene: TRBD2; CDR3nt: TGTGCCAGCAGAACAAGACTAGCGGAGACCCAGTACTTC; CDR3aa: CASRTRLAETQYF
j_gene: TRBJ2-7; v_gene: TRBV10-3; abundance: few; d_gene: TRBD1; CDR3nt: TGTGCCACAACAGGGGCAAATACCTACGAGCAGTACTTC; CDR3aa: CATTGANTYEQYF
j_gene: TRBJ2-1; v_gene: TRBV12-3/TRBV12-4; abundance: few; d_gene: NA; CDR3nt: TGTGCCAGCGGATCAGCAAATGAGCAGTTCTTC; CDR3aa: CASGSANEQFF
j_gene: TRBJ2-1; v_gene: TRBV12-3/TRBV12-4; abundance: many; d_gene: TRBD2; CDR3nt: TGTGCCAGCAGTCCGCGAGCTAGCGGGGCGGACCTCAATGAGCAGTTCTTC; CDR3aa: CASSPRASGADLNEQFF
j_gene: TRBJ2-5; v_gene: TRBV20-1; abundance: few; d_gene: NA; CDR3nt: TGCAGTGCTAGAAGGGCTAGCGCCGAGACCCAGTACTTC; CDR3aa: CSARRASAETQYF
j_gene: TRBJ2-3; v_gene: TRBV20-1; abundance: NA; d_gene: TRBD2; CDR3nt: TGCAGTGCTACAAGAGGGGAACTAGCGGGGAGCACAGATACGCAGTATTTT; CDR3aa: CSATRGELAGSTDTQYF
j_gene: TRBJ2-1; v_gene: TRBV5-1; abundance: NA; d_gene: NA; CDR3nt: TGCGCCAGCAGCGTTAGCGTCGGCTCCTACAATGAGCAGTTCTTC; CDR3aa: CASSVSVGSYNEQFF
j_gene: TRBJ2-7; v_gene: TRBV12-3/TRBV12-4; abundance: NA; d_gene: TRBD2; CDR3nt: TGTGCCAGCAGTCAGATAGGACTAGCGGGACTGTACGAGCAGTACTTC; CDR3aa: CASSQIGLAGLYEQYF
j_gene: TRBJ1-2; v_gene: TRBV2; abundance: few; d_gene: NA; CDR3nt: TGTGCCAGCAAGTTGGGGGGTCATGGCTACACCTTC; CDR3aa: CASKLGGHGYTF
j_gene: TRBJ2-7; v_gene: TRBV7-2; abundance: NA; d_gene: NA; CDR3nt: TGTGCCAGCAGCCCCCGATATGGTAGCTACGAGCAGTACTTC; CDR3aa: CASSPRYGSYEQYF
j_gene: TRBJ1-2; v_gene: TRBV9; abundance: few; d_gene: NA; CDR3nt: TGTGCCAGCAACGCCCCCCCTGCGGGTAACTATGGCTACACCTTC; CDR3aa: CASNAPPAGNYGYTF
j_gene: TRBJ1-3; v_gene: TRBV10-3; abundance: NA; d_gene: NA; CDR3nt: TGTGCCATCAGTGAGCCGGCACAGATCTCCAATGGAAACACCATATATTTT; CDR3aa: CAISEPAQISNGNTIYF
j_gene: TRBJ1-4; v_gene: TRBV15; abundance: NA; d_gene: NA; CDR3nt: TGTGCCACGGCCCCGAGACCCCCGTATGAAAAACTGTTTTTT; CDR3aa: CATAPRPPYEKLFF
j_gene: TRBJ2-3; v_gene: TRBV12-3/TRBV12-4; abundance: NA; d_gene: NA; CDR3nt: TGTGCCAGCAGTATGACTATTTTCACAGATACGCAGTATTTT; CDR3aa: CASSMTIFTDTQYF
j_gene: TRBJ2-5; v_gene: TRBV9; abundance: few; d_gene: TRBD2; CDR3nt: TGTGCCAGCAGCGTAGCTAGCGGTTCGTACCAAGAGACCCAGTACTTC; CDR3aa: CASSVASGSYQETQYF
j_gene: TRBJ2-7; v_gene: TRBV5-5; abundance: NA; d_gene: TRBD1; CDR3nt: TGTGCCAGCAGCTCTCTCCCAGTGACAGGGCTCGCCTACGAGCAGTACTTC; CDR3aa: CASSSLPVTGLAYEQYF